The clone carrying this T cell receptor beta chain appeared a single time. The target antigen is unknown. CDR1 is SEHNR, CDR2 FQNEAQ, per germline (reference sequence). J was trimmed by 5 bases and V by 3 bases; bases with no gene match: 12. The length of the CDR3 is 17 residues. The data originate from a study of cytomegalovirus exposure and HLA in healthy donors. The overall study: The 95 to 150 validation repertoires used the same platform as the 650 to 750 first-cohort repertoires, a later analysis reported. Study results and limitations: Diagnosis of cytomegalovirus status made by the classifier reportedly showed high specificity and sensitivity. Cytomegalovirus-associated TCR beta chains were listed, numbering some 150.

Clones were read by immunoSEQ multiplex PCR, and TCRdb kept only the in-frame ones, dropping some. The sample lists about 120,000 clones, approximately 87% seen once, with 6% to 7% in the top ten. This sequence originates from a woman aged 18-30 years in good health and CMV-seropositive. Sequenced sample: PBMCs. This chain uses TRBV7-9 with TRBJ2-5; 10 nucleotides match TRBD2. CDR3 in amino acids: CASSFTGSGGTRETQYF. The CDR3 nucleotides are TGTGCCAGCAGCTTTACAGGTAGCGGGGGGACCAGGGAGACCCAGTACTTC.